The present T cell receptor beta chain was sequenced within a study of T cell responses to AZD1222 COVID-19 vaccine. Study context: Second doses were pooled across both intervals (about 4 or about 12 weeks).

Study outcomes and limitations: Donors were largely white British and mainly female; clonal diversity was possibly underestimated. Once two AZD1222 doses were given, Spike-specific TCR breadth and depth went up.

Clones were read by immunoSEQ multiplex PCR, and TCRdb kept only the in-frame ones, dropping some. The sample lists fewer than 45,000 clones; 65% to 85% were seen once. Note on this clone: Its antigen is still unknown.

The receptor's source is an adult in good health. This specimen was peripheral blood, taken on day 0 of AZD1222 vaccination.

CDR3 nucleotide sequence: TGTGCCAGCAGCCCAACGTCTGGGGACGACTATGGCTACACCTTC. Its protein is CASSPTSGDDYGYTF. The chain has TRBV3-1 (or the pseudogene TRBV3-2) and TRBJ1-2; D is possibly TRBD1 (5 bases). This CDR3 is built from 15 residues. The V end was cut by 4 bases, the J end by 3 bases, with 15 bases between. The germline V gene has CDR1 LGHDT and CDR2 YNNKEL (reference sequence).